A selection of T cell receptor beta chains follows, all from one sample in a study of blood T cell repertoires in COVID-19. Clones were sequenced by immunoSEQ multiplex PCR, and TCRdb holds only the in-frame ones, with some missing. The data contain 260,000 or so clones, approximately 88% of them singletons. What was sequenced was PBMCs or T cells enriched from blood (not recorded which). The receptors here all came from a woman aged 30 to 39 with acute COVID-19. The CDR3 runs from the conserved cysteine through the conserved F or W. Fields, in order: clone size, CDR3 length, V gene, J gene, D gene, CDR3 protein, CDR3 DNA. A D gene is named only where the DNA matches it firmly. Size is omitted from some rows. Given values are once, few, many or a class for expanded clones.

clone size: once; CDR3 length: 13; V gene: TRBV3-1/TRBV3-2; J gene: TRBJ1-1; D gene: NA; CDR3 protein: CASSQGGRTEAFF; CDR3 DNA: TGTGCCAGCAGCCAAGGTGGGCGCACTGAAGCTTTCTTT
clone size: NA; CDR3 length: 14; V gene: TRBV7-9; J gene: TRBJ1-5; D gene: NA; CDR3 protein: CASSSMRSNQPQHF; CDR3 DNA: TGTGCCAGCAGCTCCATGCGTAGCAATCAGCCCCAGCATTTT
clone size: NA; CDR3 length: 18; V gene: TRBV5-1; J gene: TRBJ1-6; D gene: NA; CDR3 protein: CASSLGQPRFSYNSPLHF; CDR3 DNA: TGCGCCAGCAGCTTGGGACAGCCCAGATTCTCCTATAATTCACCCCTCCACTTT
clone size: NA; CDR3 length: 16; V gene: TRBV18; J gene: TRBJ1-2; D gene: NA; CDR3 protein: CASSPPHSIINYGYTF; CDR3 DNA: TGTGCCAGCTCACCACCCCACTCAATCATTAACTATGGCTACACCTTC
clone size: NA; CDR3 length: 14; V gene: TRBV19; J gene: TRBJ2-3; D gene: TRBD2; CDR3 protein: CASQSTSSWDTQYF; CDR3 DNA: TGTGCCAGCCAATCGACTAGCTCGTGGGATACGCAGTATTTT
clone size: NA; CDR3 length: 13; V gene: TRBV11-3; J gene: TRBJ1-3; D gene: NA; CDR3 protein: CASSDGDRNTIYF; CDR3 DNA: TGTGCCAGCAGCGACGGGGACAGAAACACCATATATTTT
clone size: NA; CDR3 length: 16; V gene: TRBV25-1; J gene: TRBJ2-7; D gene: TRBD1; CDR3 protein: CASQPTPGTGRYEQYF; CDR3 DNA: TGTGCCAGCCAACCAACACCCGGGACAGGGAGATACGAGCAGTACTTC
clone size: NA; CDR3 length: 16; V gene: TRBV6-4; J gene: TRBJ2-3; D gene: NA; CDR3 protein: CASSDSGDTSTDTQYF; CDR3 DNA: TGTGCCAGCAGTGACTCGGGGGACACAAGCACAGATACGCAGTATTTT
clone size: NA; CDR3 length: 20; V gene: TRBV15; J gene: TRBJ2-1; D gene: TRBD2; CDR3 protein: CATSRGIVAGRFSSYNEQFF; CDR3 DNA: TGTGCCACCAGCAGAGGGATCGTAGCGGGGCGATTTAGCTCCTACAATGAGCAGTTCTTC
clone size: NA; CDR3 length: 16; V gene: TRBV12-5; J gene: TRBJ2-1; D gene: TRBD2; CDR3 protein: CASGFTSGAIGNEQFF; CDR3 DNA: TGTGCTAGTGGTTTCACTAGCGGGGCTATTGGGAATGAGCAGTTCTTC
clone size: NA; CDR3 length: 14; V gene: TRBV7-2; J gene: TRBJ2-5; D gene: TRBD2; CDR3 protein: CASSPRTSGETQYF; CDR3 DNA: TGTGCCAGCAGCCCCCGTACTAGCGGCGAGACCCAGTACTTC
clone size: NA; CDR3 length: 14; V gene: TRBV7-2; J gene: TRBJ2-3; D gene: TRBD2; CDR3 protein: CASSFSGGSDTQYF; CDR3 DNA: TGTGCCAGCAGCTTTAGCGGGGGGTCAGATACGCAGTATTTT
clone size: NA; CDR3 length: 18; V gene: TRBV11-3; J gene: TRBJ1-5; D gene: TRBD1; CDR3 protein: CASSFLVPGQGSNQPQHF; CDR3 DNA: TGTGCCAGCAGCTTCCTAGTGCCGGGACAGGGGAGCAATCAGCCCCAGCATTTT
clone size: NA; CDR3 length: 15; V gene: TRBV6-5; J gene: TRBJ2-7; D gene: TRBD2; CDR3 protein: CASRSGGAAPYEQYF; CDR3 DNA: TGTGCCAGCCGAAGCGGGGGAGCGGCCCCCTACGAGCAGTACTTC
clone size: NA; CDR3 length: 14; V gene: TRBV10-3; J gene: TRBJ1-2; D gene: NA; CDR3 protein: CASETGPGGVGYTF; CDR3 DNA: TGTGCCTCTGAAACAGGCCCCGGTGGGGTTGGCTACACCTTC
clone size: NA; CDR3 length: 17; V gene: TRBV6-2/TRBV6-3; J gene: TRBJ2-7; D gene: TRBD1; CDR3 protein: CASSYSRKRGQTYEQYF; CDR3 DNA: TGTGCCAGCAGTTACTCCAGGAAGAGGGGGCAAACCTACGAGCAGTACTTC
clone size: once; CDR3 length: 13; V gene: TRBV6-5; J gene: TRBJ2-1; D gene: TRBD1; CDR3 protein: CASSLDRGLEQFF; CDR3 DNA: TGTGCCAGCAGCTTGGACAGGGGGCTTGAGCAGTTCTTC
clone size: NA; CDR3 length: 14; V gene: TRBV19; J gene: TRBJ1-2; D gene: NA; CDR3 protein: CASSIDISADGYTF; CDR3 DNA: TGTGCCAGTAGTATAGATATTTCCGCAGATGGCTACACCTTC
clone size: NA; CDR3 length: 11; V gene: TRBV20-1; J gene: TRBJ1-1; D gene: NA; CDR3 protein: CSAVRVAEAFF; CDR3 DNA: TGCAGTGCGGTGCGGGTCGCTGAAGCTTTCTTT
clone size: NA; CDR3 length: 13; V gene: TRBV2; J gene: TRBJ1-2; D gene: NA; CDR3 protein: CASRAGSAGGYTF; CDR3 DNA: TGTGCCAGCAGGGCAGGATCAGCGGGTGGCTACACCTTC
clone size: NA; CDR3 length: 14; V gene: TRBV5-5; J gene: TRBJ2-7; D gene: NA; CDR3 protein: CASSFLGEPYEQYF; CDR3 DNA: TGTGCCAGCAGCTTTCTAGGGGAACCCTACGAGCAGTACTTC
clone size: NA; CDR3 length: 17; V gene: TRBV19; J gene: TRBJ1-2; D gene: NA; CDR3 protein: CASSIDPPRGANYGYTF; CDR3 DNA: TGTGCCAGTAGTATAGATCCTCCGCGGGGGGCGAACTATGGCTACACCTTC